Following are 8 T cell receptor beta chains from one sample sequenced in a study of cytomegalovirus exposure and HLA in healthy donors. Vbeta (60) and Jbeta (13) primers were used in the PCR. Assay used: immunoSEQ multiplex PCR; TCRdb lists only in-frame clones, some missing. The data contain fewer than 150,000 clones, around 76% of them singletons. The sequenced sample consisted of PBMCs. The receptors come from a male donor in good health and CMV-seronegative.

This clone has only a few counts. This chain uses TRBV7-3 with TRBJ2-7; 8 nucleotides align to TRBD2. This CDR3 spans 13 amino acids. Trimming took 2 bases from V and 4 from J; bases not matched to a gene: 1. The germline gives CDR1 SGHTA, CDR2 FQGTGA. The CDR3 nucleotides read TGTGCCAGCAGCTTAGGCGGGGGGTACGAGCAGTACTTC. Amino acids: CASSLGGGYEQYF.

V usage is TRBV19 and J usage is TRBJ1-3; 8 positions match TRBD1. This CDR3 has 14 amino acids. Trimming took 6 bases from V and 4 from J; bases not matched to a gene: 5. CDR1 is LNHDA, CDR2 SQIVND, per germline (reference sequence). The CDR3 here is CASSQQGGGNTIYF. The CDR3 DNA reads as TGTGCCAGTAGCCAACAGGGGGGCGGAAACACCATATATTTT.

This chain connects TRBV10-3 to TRBJ1-2, with a tentative D call TRBD1 (6 bases). Looked up from germline, CDR1 is ENHRY and CDR2 is SYGVKD. V was clipped by 5 bases and J by 8 bases, with 21 bases between them. The CDR3 has 15 residues. The DNA of the CDR3 is TGTGCCATCAGTCCCTCGGAGCGGGGGGCGCGGGGCTACACCTTC. As protein: CAISPSERGARGYTF.

DNA of the CDR3: TGTGCCAGCTCACCCAGGGCAGCAAACTATGGCTACACCTTC. It codes for CASSPRAANYGYTF. The chain carries TRBV18 and TRBJ1-2; tentatively, D is TRBD1 (5 bases). This CDR3 region has 14 residues. V was clipped by 3 bases and J by 2 bases, with 10 bases between them. Germline loops: CDR1 KGHSH, CDR2 LQKENI.

J is TRBJ2-7 and V is TRBV2; no definite D call. This CDR3 contains 14 residues. Germline V CDR1 and CDR2: SNHLY, FYNNEI. Between the trimmed V and J ends, which lost 0 bases and 3 bases, there was a span of 9 bases. The CDR3 sequence is CASSEAAGSYEQYF. CDR3 bases: TGTGCCAGCAGTGAAGCAGCAGGAAGCTACGAGCAGTACTTC.

The count of this clone is one. V is TRBV29-1 and J is TRBJ1-2; 8 bases are shared with TRBD1. Germline CDR1 SQVTM, CDR2 ANQGSEA. V dropped 6 bases and J dropped 8; count of bases not matched to a gene: 8. CDR3 length: 12 residues. The CDR3 bases are TGCAGCGTCGGAACAGGGGGACGGGGCTACACCTTC. Its translation is CSVGTGGRGYTF.

The rearrangement links TRBV4-2 to TRBJ2-3; TRBD2 agrees at 7 bases. From germline, CDR1 is LGHNA and CDR2 YNFKEQ. With V trimmed by 4 bases and J by 3 bases, 7 bases remained unmatched. This CDR3 region has 15 residues. The DNA for the CDR3 is TGTGCCAGCAGCCTGGGGAGGGCTCGGACAGATACGCAGTATTTT. Encoded protein: CASSLGRARTDTQYF.

V is TRBV27 and J is TRBJ1-2, with D tentatively TRBD1 (5 bases). V was cut by 9 bases and J by 6 bases, with 17 bases left in between. CDR3 length: 13 amino acids. Germline assignment: CDR1 MNHEY and CDR2 SMNVEV (reference sequence). CDR3 region: CASMGWGVHGYTF. The CDR3 DNA follows: TGTGCCAGTATGGGTTGGGGGGTTCATGGCTACACCTTC.